The 27 T cell receptor beta chains below all came from one sample that was sequenced in a study of blood T cell repertoires in COVID-19. Some clones are missing from TCRdb's copy, which holds only in-frame ones; the method was immunoSEQ multiplex PCR. The sample consists of fewer than 150,000 clones, about 90% of them appearing once. Sequenced material: peripheral blood. The source of these receptors is a woman between 45 and 65 years old with active or convalescent COVID-19.

The chain couples TRBV6-6 to TRBJ2-7; 10 bases are a match to TRBD2. This CDR3 is built from 16 residues. Looked up from germline, CDR1 is MNHNY and CDR2 is SVGAGI (reference sequence). Trimming at V came to 4 bases and at J to 3 bases, leaving 9 bases not matched to a gene. CDR3 in amino acids: CASSFLTSGPFYEQYF. The DNA of the CDR3 is TGTGCCAGCAGTTTCTTGACTAGCGGGCCTTTCTACGAGCAGTACTTC.

With regard to this clone: Other nucleotide sequences from this sample produce the same CDR3. The V call is TRBV7-2, the J call TRBJ2-3; D is ambiguous. The V gene's germline CDR1 is SGHTA and CDR2 FQGNSA. Trimming took off 5 bases at V and 0 bases at J, with 3 bases between the two ends. The CDR3 loop spans 12 amino acids. The CDR3 region has the DNA TGTGCCAGCAGCCCTAGCACAGATACGCAGTATTTT. It translates to CASSPSTDTQYF.

The rearrangement links TRBV28 to TRBJ1-2; 7 nucleotides line up with TRBD1. J was trimmed by 8 bases and V by 6 bases; bases with no gene match: 9. There are 13 residues in the CDR3. Germline-derived CDR1 and CDR2 are MDHEN and SYDVKM. The DNA of the CDR3 is TGTGCCAGCAGGCTGATCGACAGGGACGGCTACACCTTC. Translating gives CASRLIDRDGYTF.

CDR3 in amino acids: CASSQGFGLEETQYF. CDR3 coding DNA: TGTGCCAGCAGCCAAGGATTCGGTTTGGAAGAGACCCAGTACTTC. V gene TRBV14 combines with J gene TRBJ2-5; D not certain. Per the germline V gene, CDR1 is SGHDN and CDR2 is FVKESK. The V end lost 1 base, the J end lost 3 bases, and 12 bases lay between the germline ends. This CDR3 has 15 amino acids.

The chain uses TRBV5-1 and TRBJ2-3; 7 bases match TRBD1. The CDR3 runs 14 residues. In germline, CDR1 is SGHRS, CDR2 YFSETQ. Germline trimming cut 0 bases from V and 8 bases from J; bases unmatched to any gene: 6. The CDR3 DNA sequence: TGCGCCAGCAGCTTGGCCACAGGGGATGGTACGCAGTATTTT. It translates to CASSLATGDGTQYF. The full variable domain, in which reference TRBV5-1 and TRBJ2-3 provide the parts outside the CDR3, is KAGVTQTPRYLIKTRGQQVTLSCSPISGHRSVSWYQQTPGQGLQFLFEYFSETQRNKGNFPGRFSGRQFSNSRSEMNVSTLELGDSALYLCASSLATGDGTQYFGPGTRLTVL.

The chain recombines TRBV7-2 with TRBJ2-7; D uncertain. CDR1 is SGHTA, CDR2 FQGNSA, per germline. The CDR3 extends over 14 amino acids. V lost 5 bases and J 2 bases, leaving 13 bases between the germline ends. The CDR3 here is CASSPRPSTYEQYF. CDR3 in DNA: TGTGCCAGCAGCCCACGACCTAGTACCTACGAGCAGTACTTC.

This sequence joins TRBV20-1 and TRBJ1-2, with D maybe TRBD1 (5 bases). Germline loops: CDR1 DFQATT, CDR2 SNEGSKA (reference sequence). Trimming took off 6 bases at V and 7 bases at J, with 15 bases between the two ends. CDR3 length: 12 amino acids. DNA for the CDR3: TGCAGTGCCAGTGCCAGGGCTGGTGGCTACACCTTC. Amino acids: CSASARAGGYTF.

The V gene is TRBV15, the J gene TRBJ1-5; D uncertain. CDR3 length equals 15 residues. With 5 bases removed from V and 5 bases from J, the gap between germline ends came to 16 bases. In germline, CDR1 is LNHNV, CDR2 YYDKDF (reference sequence). The CDR3 DNA reads as TGTGCCACCAGCCTAATGCGCTTTTCGGATCAGCCCCAGCATTTT. Its translation: CATSLMRFSDQPQHF.

The chain links TRBV7-8 to TRBJ2-5; maybe TRBD1 (5 bases). V shed 5 bases and J shed 3 bases, with 22 bases lying between them. This CDR3 is built from 17 residues. Looked up from germline, CDR1 is SGHVS and CDR2 is FQNEAQ. DNA for the CDR3: TGTGCCAGCAGCGGATCCCCAGGGTTCTCTCGGAAAGAGACCCAGTACTTC. Protein: CASSGSPGFSRKETQYF.

This chain's CDR3 is CASRFVAGEGETQYF. In DNA form, the CDR3 reads TGTGCCAGTAGGTTCGTAGCGGGAGAGGGGGAGACCCAGTACTTC. V is TRBV19 and J is TRBJ2-5; 9 bases align to TRBD2. The V gene's germline CDR1 is LNHDA and CDR2 SQIVND (reference sequence). V was pared by 6 bases and J by 5 bases, with 10 bases of the junction left unmatched. CDR3 length: 15 amino acids.

V gene TRBV4-3 combines with J gene TRBJ1-1, with no clear D. This CDR3 spans 15 amino acids. Trimming left V 0 bases short and J 2 bases short, with 10 bases between. From germline, CDR1 is LGHNA and CDR2 YSLEER. CDR3 nucleotide sequence: TGCGCCAGCAGCCAAGATCCGGCGGGTAACACTGAAGCTTTCTTT. Residues: CASSQDPAGNTEAFF.

This chain uses TRBV6-6 with TRBJ1-3, with TRBD1 identical over 8 bases. This CDR3 region has 15 residues. Per germline, CDR1 MNHNY and CDR2 SVGAGI (reference sequence). The V gene end was trimmed by 4 bases and the J gene end by 2 bases; junction bases not matched to a gene: 4. In DNA form, the CDR3 reads TGTGCCAGCAGTTGGGGGACAGGTACTGGAAACACCATATATTTT. Amino acid sequence: CASSWGTGTGNTIYF.

The chain links TRBV28 to TRBJ1-1, with D hard to call. The V gene lost 6 bases and the J gene lost 5 bases, with 16 bases spanning the gap. Germline V gene lookup returns CDR1 MDHEN and CDR2 SYDVKM. This CDR3 has 14 residues. CDR3 in DNA: TGTGCCAGCAGAAAACAGCAACTAGGGACTGAAGCTTTCTTT. Residues: CASRKQQLGTEAFF.

The chain carries TRBV15 and TRBJ1-2; D gene ambiguous. Trimming removed 0 bases at V and 3 bases at J, with 11 bases between. CDR1 LNHNV and CDR2 YYDKDF come from the germline V gene (reference sequence). The CDR3 spans 15 residues. The CDR3 sequence: CATSREPREDYGYTF. The CDR3 bases are TGTGCCACCAGCAGAGAACCGCGTGAGGACTATGGCTACACCTTC.

The V and J genes are TRBV7-8 and TRBJ2-7, with a tentative D call TRBD2 (5 bases). Germline loops: CDR1 SGHVS, CDR2 FQNEAQ. V was trimmed by 1 base and J by 6 bases, leaving 13 bases between them. The CDR3 contains 14 residues. The CDR3 nucleotides are TGTGCCAGCAGCTTAGTTCCCCTAGCAGGCGAGCAGTACTTC. This sequence encodes CASSLVPLAGEQYF.

The J gene is TRBJ2-5, the V gene TRBV5-4; possible D gene TRBD1, 5 bases. CDR1 SGHNT and CDR2 YYREEE come from the germline V gene (reference sequence). With 5 bases removed from V and 2 bases from J, the gap between germline ends came to 10 bases. The length of the CDR3 is 13 residues. The CDR3 loop reads CASRQDPQETQYF. DNA for the CDR3: TGTGCCAGCAGACAGGACCCTCAAGAGACCCAGTACTTC.

The chain has TRBV30 and TRBJ2-7; 10 nucleotides line up with TRBD1. J gave up 5 bases and V 1 base, and 8 bases lay outside the gene matches. CDR1 and CDR2 from the germline V gene are GTSNPN and SVGIG (reference sequence). This CDR3 comprises 15 residues. The CDR3 sequence is CAWSGGTGVNDEQYF. CDR3 coding DNA: TGTGCCTGGAGTGGGGGGACAGGGGTAAACGACGAGCAGTACTTC.

The chain combines TRBV30 with TRBJ2-3, with D uncertain. CDR3 length equals 15 residues. V was trimmed by 5 bases and J by 2 bases, leaving 17 bases between them. The germline V gene encodes CDR1 GTSNPN and CDR2 SVGIG (reference sequence). The CDR3 DNA follows: TGTGCCTGGGGATCCCCCAGAGGATCCACAGATACGCAGTATTTT. Residues: CAWGSPRGSTDTQYF.

This rearrangement joins TRBV19 to TRBJ1-5, with D unresolved. The CDR3 contains 13 residues. Deletions cut 3 bases from V and 8 bases from J, with 11 bases between. Per germline, CDR1 LNHDA and CDR2 SQIVND (reference sequence). The DNA of the CDR3 is TGTGCCAGTAGTATGCCGGGGATAGAGCCCCAGCATTTT. This codes for CASSMPGIEPQHF.

The sample holds one count of this clone. The chain has TRBV4-1 and TRBJ2-2; 8 positions match TRBD1. The CDR3 sequence is 18 residues long. Germline values: CDR1 MGHRA, CDR2 YSYEKL. Losses at the gene ends were 1 base for V and 7 bases for J; bases not matched to a gene: 14. In nucleotides, the CDR3 is TGCGCCAGCAGCCAAGGCCCTTTACGGACAGGGAAAATCGGGGAGCTGTTTTTT. Its protein product is CASSQGPLRTGKIGELFF.

The rearrangement uses TRBV7-2 and TRBJ2-1; the D gene is possibly TRBD2 (6 bases). Trimming took off 2 bases at V and 9 bases at J, with 20 bases between the two ends. Germline loops: CDR1 SGHTA, CDR2 FQGNSA. The CDR3 loop spans 16 amino acids. DNA for the CDR3: TGTGCCAGCAGCTTATCAAGCGCCCCTGTGGGAGGTGAGCAGTTCTTC. It yields the protein CASSLSSAPVGGEQFF.

Concerning this clone itself: Different DNA sequences within this sample yield the same CDR3. The chain uses TRBV2 and TRBJ2-7; 8 bases fit TRBD1. In germline, CDR1 is SNHLY, CDR2 FYNNEI. Trimming took 4 bases from V and 2 from J; bases not matched to a gene: 1. This CDR3 spans 13 amino acids. DNA for the CDR3: TGTGCCAGCAGTGTGGACAGGGCCTACGAGCAGTACTTC. Its protein product is CASSVDRAYEQYF.

This chain joins TRBV7-2 and TRBJ2-7, with TRBD2 identical over 8 bases. CDR1 is SGHTA and CDR2 is FQGNSA in the germline V gene. The CDR3 covers 15 residues. The V and J ends lost 2 bases and 2 bases, in that order; junction bases with no gene match: 5. CDR3 amino acids: CASSLRGSGTYEQYF. CDR3 sequence (DNA): TGTGCCAGCAGCTTAAGGGGTAGCGGGACCTACGAGCAGTACTTC.

The V gene is TRBV19, the J gene TRBJ1-6; D perhaps matches TRBD1 (6 bases). With 5 bases removed from V and 9 bases from J, the gap between germline ends came to 14 bases. The CDR3 length is 14 residues. CDR1 and CDR2 from the germline V gene are LNHDA and SQIVND (reference sequence). The CDR3 DNA sequence: TGTGCCAGTAGTGCGGGAGGGGGAAGTTCACCCCTCCACTTT. This codes for CASSAGGGSSPLHF.

This clone was observed a handful of times. This chain joins TRBV5-4 and TRBJ2-5; TRBD2 matches 9 bases. CDR1 is SGHNT and CDR2 is YYREEE in the germline V gene (reference sequence). CDR3 length: 16 amino acids. The V gene end was trimmed by 0 bases and the J gene end by 5 bases; junction bases not matched to a gene: 8. DNA of the CDR3: TGTGCCAGCAGCTTGGGAGCTAGCGGGGTTTACGAGACCCAGTACTTC. Its translation: CASSLGASGVYETQYF. Variable domain in full (rest from reference TRBV5-4 and TRBJ2-5): ETGVTQSPTHLIKTRGQQVTLRCSSQSGHNTVSWYQQALGQGPQFIFQYYREEENGRGNFPPRFSGLQFPNYSSELNVNALELDDSALYLCASSLGASGVYETQYFGPGTRLLVL.

This chain joins TRBV7-9 and TRBJ2-4; D remains ambiguous. CDR3 length: 14 amino acids. The germline CDR1 and CDR2 sequences are SEHNR and FQNEAQ (reference sequence). Trimming pared 0 bases from V and 7 bases from J, leaving 10 bases between. CDR3 nucleotides: TGTGCCAGCAGCTTAGCCCAGATGCGGAACATTCAGTACTTC. It specifies CASSLAQMRNIQYF. Drawing the rest from reference TRBV7-9 and TRBJ2-4, the complete variable domain is DTGVSQNPRHKITKRGQNVTFRCDPISEHNRLYWYRQTLGQGPEFLTYFQNEAQLEKSRLLSDRFSAERPKGSFSTLEIQRTEQGDSAMYLCASSLAQMRNIQYFGAGTRLSVL.

The J gene is TRBJ2-7, the V gene TRBV4-1; TRBD1 matches at 8 bases. J was trimmed by 2 bases and V by 3 bases; bases with no gene match: 6. Germline lookup yields CDR1 MGHRA and CDR2 YSYEKL. This CDR3 spans 15 amino acids. The CDR3 sequence is CASSQTGVDPYEQYF. CDR3 coding DNA: TGCGCCAGCAGCCAGACAGGGGTAGACCCCTACGAGCAGTACTTC.